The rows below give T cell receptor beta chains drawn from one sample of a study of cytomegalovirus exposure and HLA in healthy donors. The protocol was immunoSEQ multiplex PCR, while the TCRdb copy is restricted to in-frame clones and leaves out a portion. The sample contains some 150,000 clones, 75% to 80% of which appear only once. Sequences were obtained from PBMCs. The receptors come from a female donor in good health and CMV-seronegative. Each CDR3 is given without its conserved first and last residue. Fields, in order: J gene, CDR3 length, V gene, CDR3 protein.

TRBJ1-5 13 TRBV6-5 ASSYYRDSNQPQH
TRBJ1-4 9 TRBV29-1 SVARGEKLF
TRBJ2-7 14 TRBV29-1 SVEDQLTQGAYEQY
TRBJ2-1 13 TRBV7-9 ASSFSESSYNEQF
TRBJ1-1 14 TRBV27 ASSLFTGAQDTEAF
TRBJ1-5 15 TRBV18 ASSPRADRLSNQPQH
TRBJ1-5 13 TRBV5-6 ASSLGGGHNQPQH
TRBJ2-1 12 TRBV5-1 ASSQGAWANEQF
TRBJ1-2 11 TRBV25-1 ASSEFTLEGYT
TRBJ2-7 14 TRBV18 ASSPPTGGNSYEQY
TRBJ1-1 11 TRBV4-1 ASSSLRGVEAF
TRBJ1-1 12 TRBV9 ASSPPAGGPEAF
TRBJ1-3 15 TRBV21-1 ASSKGGRGLFGNTIY
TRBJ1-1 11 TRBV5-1 ASSLRENTEAF
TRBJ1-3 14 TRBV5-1 ASSLAGQGRGNTIY
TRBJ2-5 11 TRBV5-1 ASTPDSQETQY
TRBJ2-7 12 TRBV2 ASSKEGPQYEQY
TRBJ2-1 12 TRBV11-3 ASSLGRVGTEQF
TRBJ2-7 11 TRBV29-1 SVEETVLGEQY
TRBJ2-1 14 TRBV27 ASSLFLAGGRDEQF
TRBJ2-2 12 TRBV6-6 ASRTREGGGELF
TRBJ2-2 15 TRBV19 ASSSSTGTGNTGELF
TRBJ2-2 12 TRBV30 ALSSTGSSGQLF
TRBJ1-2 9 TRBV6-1 ASSLNYGYT
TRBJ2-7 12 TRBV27 ASSFRDFPYEQY
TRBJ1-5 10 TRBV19 ASKGGNQPQH
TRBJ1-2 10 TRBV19 ASSIFNYGYT
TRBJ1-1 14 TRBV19 ASSMRTGLGYTEAF
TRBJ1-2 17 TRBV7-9 ASSPPPMDRLPRGFGYT
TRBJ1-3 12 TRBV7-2 ASSPTPGRNTIY
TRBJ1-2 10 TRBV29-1 SVREGGYGYT
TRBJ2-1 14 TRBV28 ASSPTLAGGYNEQF
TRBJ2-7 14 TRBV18 ASSPLTGTAAYEQY
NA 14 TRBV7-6 ASSMSVGGIGYEQY
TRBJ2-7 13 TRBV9 ASSVGGGFSYEQY
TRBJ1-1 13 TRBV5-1 ASSLVRDTSTEAF
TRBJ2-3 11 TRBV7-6 ASSPTSTDTQY
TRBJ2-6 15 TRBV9 ASSARGGDSGANVLT
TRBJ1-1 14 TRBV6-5 ASSYPRQGGNTEAF
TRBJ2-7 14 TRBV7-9 ASSHPLAGGSDEQY
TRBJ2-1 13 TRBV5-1 ASSLDAGQSTKQF
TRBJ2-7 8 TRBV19 ASSIREQY
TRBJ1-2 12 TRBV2 ASIFHGGGYGYT
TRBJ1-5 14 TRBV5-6 ASSLFQDSWNQPQH
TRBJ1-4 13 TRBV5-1 ASSLAGTGFEKLF
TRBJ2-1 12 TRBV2 ASRSGSVYNEQF
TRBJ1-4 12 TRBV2 ASSEDRGGEKLF
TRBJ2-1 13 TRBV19 ASGYGWTAANEQF
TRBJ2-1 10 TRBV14 ASSPTVGVQF
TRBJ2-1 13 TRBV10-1 ASSDRQFSYNEQF
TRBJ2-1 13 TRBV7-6 ASSLGPNQGSEQF
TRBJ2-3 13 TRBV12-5 ASGSIGLAGGTQY
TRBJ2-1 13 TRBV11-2 ASSRAQGTDREQF